Included here is one TCR beta chain sequence, with context. Trimming at V came to 5 bases and at J to 1 base, leaving 7 bases not matched to a gene. The CDR3 totals 16 residues. Germline V CDR1 and CDR2: SNHLY, FYNNEI. Sequencing used immunoSEQ multiplex PCR; TCRdb keeps in-frame clones, though not all of them. The sample consists of a few hundred thousand clones, more than 80% of them appearing once. The record originates from a study of blood T cell repertoires in COVID-19. The receptor was derived from a woman under 40 with active or convalescent COVID-19. The rearrangement links TRBV2 to TRBJ2-2; 7 positions match TRBD2. Specimen: peripheral blood. As DNA, the CDR3 is TGTGCCAGCAGTCCAGAACGCGGGGGGAACACCGGGGAGCTGTTTTTT. This sequence encodes CASSPERGGNTGELFF.